This TCR beta chain stems from a study of neurological immune-mediated disorders. 5'RACE with 10-nucleotide random UMIs produced the cDNA. TCRdb passed the 5' RACE reads through MiXCR, listing each CDR3 protein once. The sample includes more than 75,000 distinct CDR3 sequences, around a tenth of them seen just once. This clonotype was seen at least ten times. The specimen was PBMCs. The TCR originated in a man in his forties in good health.

The CDR3 DNA follows: TGTGCCATCAGCGAGGAAGGGGAGCGGGAGCAGTACTTC. Translation gives CAISEEGEREQYF. V is TRBV10-3 and J is TRBJ2-7, with D perhaps given as TRBD1 or TRBD2 (5 bases each). The germline V gene has CDR1 ENHRY and CDR2 SYGVKD. The CDR3 runs 13 residues. V was clipped by 6 bases and J by 7 bases, with 16 bases between them.